The source of this TCR beta chain is a study of a mutant IDH1 vaccine in newly diagnosed glioma. The overall study: Antecedent treatment encompassed radiotherapy, temozolomide, or their combination; the majority received both.

Time point defined: week 11, during vaccination. The study gave 300 ug of mutant IDH1 20-mer peptide per vaccine dose, with topical imiquimod. Every donor had a new WHO grade 3 or 4 astrocytoma that was IDH1-mutant, with loss of nuclear ATRX. Note on this clone: Its antigen remains unidentified.

Clones were read by immunoSEQ multiplex PCR, and TCRdb kept only the in-frame ones, dropping some. The sample includes fewer than 45,000 clones, roughly 84% of them seen just once. V was trimmed by 7 bases and J by 6 bases, leaving 19 bases between them. CDR1 MDHEN and CDR2 SYDVKM come from the germline V gene. This CDR3 spans 14 amino acids. The chain uses TRBV28 and TRBJ2-7, with no clear D. The clonotype was recovered from a man aged 35-49 years with glioma. Source: PBMCs, taken from a glioma patient whose treatment included an IDH1 peptide vaccine. The CDR3 spells CASKSTYPVPEQYF. The CDR3 nucleotides read TGTGCCAGCAAATCGACTTACCCCGTCCCCGAGCAGTACTTC. The full variable domain, rest sourced from reference TRBV28 and TRBJ2-7, is DVKVTQSSRYLVKRTGEKVFLECVQDMDHENMFWYRQDPGLGLRLIYFSYDVKMKEKGDIPEGYSVSREKKERFSLILESASTNQTSMYLCASKSTYPVPEQYFGPGTRLTVT.